The entry below gives a single T cell receptor (beta chain) sequence along with its context. No cognate antigen has been identified for it. No per-base quality is available; no much larger clone lies one base away. The entry originates in a study of blood T cells in healthy people across ages (dated by TCRdb to about 2015). Looking at the study overall: In model experiments, template switching captured roughly one uniquely barcoded TCR beta cDNA molecule for every two T cells. Using deep sequencing normalized with unique cDNA molecular identifiers, the study measured how TCR beta repertoire diversity changes with age. Donors were grouped into four age groups: young (average 16 years), middle-aged (39), aged (around 62) and long-lived (over 80). To avoid experimental bias, donors of different ages were randomly spread across the sequencing lanes. Two additional independent replicas of 1 million unique cDNA reads from the same blood draw were analyzed for two donors (one aged 18 to 29 and one aged 80 or older). The investigation overall reported the following: Bulk unsorted PBMC profiling prevented conclusive comparison of naive and antigen-experienced compartments. A strong correlation was found between observed TCR beta diversity and the percentage of naive T cells measured by flow cytometry. Observed TCR beta diversity per million T cells fell roughly linearly with age, and a significant reduction was already apparent by age roughly 40. Donor CMV infection status was unknown, potentially confounding age-related changes in expanded clonotypes. The long-lived group showed more naive CD4+ T cells, fewer expanded clones and increased TCR diversity than the aged group, suggesting age selection. Estimates of total diversity based on one million sequenced T cells were regarded as lower bounds and as underestimates.

The cysteine opens and the phenylalanine closes a CDR3 of 17 amino acids. CDR3 DNA is the only sequence kept; it has 51 bases, read in frame from the first base. The germline V end is reduced by 4 bases and the J end by 2 bases; junction bases left unmatched: 11. The germline V gene (reference sequence) provides CDR1 PRHDT and CDR2 FYEKMQ. The donors were under 40 Caucasian individuals from Russia, aged roughly 6 to 100 years, who were systemically healthy. Around 10 milliliters of peripheral blood were collected from each donor into EDTA-treated Vacutainer tubes. PBMCs were isolated by Ficoll-Paque density-gradient centrifugation, with at least 7 million obtained per sample. Total RNA was extracted from PBMCs with Trizol reagent, with at least 6 micrograms obtained per sample. For every donor, flow cytometry on a PBMC aliquot measured the percentage of naive CD45RAhigh/CD27high T cells. The library was generated by 5' RACE. Sequenced on an Illumina HiSeq 2500. A second about 7 to 12 cycle PCR used a sample-barcoded 5' primer and a J-beta primer mix. A template-switch 5' adaptor carrying 12 random nucleotides introduced a unique molecular identifier onto each TCR beta cDNA molecule. Each sample yielded at least 3 million CDR3-containing paired-end reads. The Mint cDNA synthesis kit, primed by a TRBC-specific oligonucleotide, was used to synthesize first-strand cDNA from all RNA. Following uracil-DNA glycosylase treatment, a first 18-cycle PCR with universal primers M1SS and BC2_uni_R was performed on all cDNA. The authors' analysis ran thus. Normalization of each sample was performed by random selection of 1 million high-quality reads, each carrying a distinct molecular identifier. Instead of being binned into consensus sequences, reads that shared molecular identifiers were thrown out. CDR3 identification, clonotype clustering and error correction used MiTCR with a Q25 quality threshold and the strictest error-elimination algorithm. A nonparametric unseen species model with Euler transformation was used to estimate a lower bound on total TCR beta diversity. TCRdb cleaned the public reads at Q25 with fastp, built clones with MiXCR and kept in-frame beta chains. For every CDR3 protein sequence, its rows merge into one entry that carries the most common genes and DNA. These V and J calls originate from TCRdb's pipeline instead of the authors' own analysis. The sample table contains under 2,000,000 distinct CDR3 sequences; only one count was recorded for roughly 49% of them. The leading ten clones occupy 2.1% of the sample.

This chain joins TRBV13 to TRBJ2-5, and TRBD2 aligns with 9 junction nucleotides. This TCR was sampled from a woman aged 40-49 years in good health. The sequenced material came from blood. The sequenced DNA is TGTGCCAGCAGCTCTCATTTAGCGGGAGCCCGACAAGAGACCCAGTACTTC. It translates as CASSSHLAGARQETQYF. This CDR3, with the reference TRBV13 and TRBJ2-5 proteins standing in past its ends, gives the full variable domain AAGVIQSPRHLIKEKRETATLKCYPIPRHDTVYWYQQGPGQDPQFLISFYEKMQSDKGSIPDRFSAQQFSDYHSELNMSSLELGDSALYFCASSSHLAGARQETQYFGPGTRLLVL.